These 27 T cell receptor beta chains were all obtained from the same sample, sequenced in a study of CD8 T cells in ankylosing spondylitis. From the 5' RACE reads, TCRdb called clonotypes with MiXCR, one entry per CDR3 protein. The table includes around 150,000 distinct CDR3 sequences, about 6.7% detected once. The sequenced sample was blood, either unsorted or a sorted T cell fraction (not recorded which). These receptors all come from a female donor with ankylosing spondylitis or in good health (not recorded which).

This clonotype was counted many times. This chain uses TRBV20-1 with TRBJ2-3; tentatively, D is TRBD2 (5 bases). This CDR3 region has 16 residues. The germline V gene encodes CDR1 DFQATT and CDR2 SNEGSKA (reference sequence). The ends were cut back, 0 bases at V and 2 bases at J, with 15 bases in the middle. CDR3 nucleotides: TGCAGTGCTAGAGATTCGAGGGCGGGTACCACAGATACGCAGTATTTT. Amino acid sequence: CSARDSRAGTTDTQYF.

This clonotype has a count of ten or more. The rearrangement uses TRBV5-1 and TRBJ2-1; D not resolved. V shed 1 base and J shed 7 bases, with 3 bases lying between them. CDR3 size: 11 residues. Germline assignment: CDR1 SGHRS and CDR2 YFSETQ. CDR3 coding DNA: TGCGCCAGCAGCTTGAAAAATGAGCAGTTCTTC. Encoded protein: CASSLKNEQFF.

The J gene is TRBJ1-2, the V gene TRBV19; 8 bases are a match to TRBD1. The CDR3 has 14 amino acids. Per the germline V gene, CDR1 is LNHDA and CDR2 is SQIVND (reference sequence). Unmatched junction bases numbered 7, after V lost 3 bases and J lost 7 bases. CDR3 loop: CASSIRQGARGYTF. The CDR3 bases are TGTGCCAGTAGTATCCGGCAGGGGGCTCGTGGCTACACCTTC.

This clonotype was observed a few times. CDR3 DNA sequence: TGTGCCAGCAGCTTGGGTATACAGGGGACCGGACAGCCCCAGCATTTT. Protein product: CASSLGIQGTGQPQHF. The chain couples TRBV5-5 to TRBJ1-5; TRBD1 matches 7 bases. This CDR3 is built from 16 residues. Per the germline V gene, CDR1 is SGHKS and CDR2 is YYEKEE (reference sequence). Germline trimming cut 0 bases from V and 7 bases from J; bases unmatched to any gene: 10.

The V gene is TRBV5-1, the J gene TRBJ2-1; TRBD2 agrees at 7 bases. Trimming removed 5 bases from V and 8 bases from J; junction bases left unmatched: 22. Germline loops: CDR1 SGHRS, CDR2 YFSETQ. The CDR3 loop spans 18 amino acids. DNA for the CDR3: TGCGCCAGCAGACTCCGGGGGGACGGGGGACTCCCAAACGATGAGCAGTTCTTC. This sequence encodes CASRLRGDGGLPNDEQFF.

Ten or more counts support this clonotype. V gene TRBV28 combines with J gene TRBJ2-7; 10 positions match TRBD1. The germline V gene encodes CDR1 MDHEN and CDR2 SYDVKM. V trimming: 2 bases; J trimming: 4 bases; junction bases outside the gene matches: 5. The CDR3 contains 15 residues. The CDR3 nucleotides read TGTGCCAGCAGTTTACAATGGACAGGGGGGTACGAGCAGTACTTC. Protein sequence: CASSLQWTGGYEQYF.

The chain is built from TRBV20-1 and TRBJ1-1; D ambiguous. Trimming removed 6 bases at V and 3 bases at J, with 8 bases between. The CDR3 loop spans 11 amino acids. Germline V gene data show CDR1 as DFQATT and CDR2 as SNEGSKA (reference sequence). CDR3 in DNA: TGCAGTGCGGACGGGGACACTGAAGCTTTCTTT. Encoded protein: CSADGDTEAFF.

This clonotype was seen ten or more times. The chain has TRBV5-1 and TRBJ2-2; TRBD2 aligns across 7 bases. Per germline, CDR1 SGHRS and CDR2 YFSETQ. This CDR3 contains 18 residues. Losses at the gene ends were 2 bases for V and 0 bases for J; bases not matched to a gene: 10. The CDR3 here is CASSLPGRGATNTGELFF. Here the CDR3 DNA reads TGCGCCAGCAGCTTACCGGGGAGGGGAGCCACGAACACCGGGGAGCTGTTTTTT.

The table lists this clonotype with many counts. V is TRBV10-3 and J is TRBJ1-2; no clear D gene. The germline V gene encodes CDR1 ENHRY and CDR2 SYGVKD. There are 13 residues in the CDR3. Trimming pared 4 bases from V and 7 bases from J, leaving 13 bases between. The CDR3 loop is CAISGGAGFGYTF. The CDR3 bases are TGTGCCATCAGTGGCGGTGCGGGGTTTGGCTACACCTTC.

This clonotype was seen ten or more times. This chain links TRBV11-2 with TRBJ2-5; a possible D gene is TRBD1 (7 bases). V gave up 5 bases and J gave up 2 bases, with 12 bases separating them. The germline CDR1 and CDR2 sequences are SGHAT and FQNNGV. The CDR3 covers 14 residues. CDR3 DNA: TGTGCCAGCAGCCGGGGGACAGTACAAGAGACCCAGTACTTC. This codes for CASSRGTVQETQYF.

Regarding this clonotype: Being one base from a much bigger clone, this may be a read error. The chain uses TRBV7-2 and TRBJ1-2; tentatively, D is TRBD1 (6 bases). The CDR3 length is 14 residues. CDR1 and CDR2 (germline): SGHTA, FQGNSA. V lost 3 bases, J lost 4 bases, and 12 bases lay in between. In nucleotides, the CDR3 is TGTGCCAGCAGCTTCAACAGGGAAAGCTATGGCTACACCTTC. It specifies CASSFNRESYGYTF.

This clonotype was found many times. The chain recombines TRBV20-1 with TRBJ1-2; no definite D call. The CDR3 consists of 13 residues. Per the germline V gene, CDR1 is DFQATT and CDR2 is SNEGSKA (reference sequence). Trimming cost V 3 bases and J 4 bases, with 12 bases left between them. CDR3 in DNA: TGCAGTGCTAGTAGAGGGCAGTTCTATGGCTACACCTTC. This translates into CSASRGQFYGYTF.

As concerns this clonotype: A much more abundant neighbour one base away suggests this may be a read error. The chain is built from TRBV30 and TRBJ2-1; the D is unclear. CDR3 length: 15 amino acids. Germline V gene data show CDR1 as GTSNPN and CDR2 as SVGIG (reference sequence). The CDR3 nucleotides read TGTGTCTGGAGTGCCCGCAGAAGCTCCTACAATGAGCAGTTCTTC. It is translated as CVWSARRSSYNEQFF.

This clonotype was seen repeatedly, ten times or more. The chain links TRBV5-6 to TRBJ1-5; D is perhaps TRBD1 (5 bases). The CDR3 runs to 16 residues. Germline V lookup: CDR1 SGHDT, CDR2 YYEEEE. Trimming took 0 bases from V and 0 from J, leaving 10 bases between them. Here the CDR3 reads CASSLVGEDSNQPQHF. Here the CDR3 DNA reads TGTGCCAGCAGCTTGGTAGGGGAGGATAGCAATCAGCCCCAGCATTTT.

The sample holds many counts of this clonotype. Written as DNA, the CDR3 is TGTGCCAGCAGTTACTGGGCCAGCGGGGGGCCCAATGAGCAGTTCTTC. Translated, it gives CASSYWASGGPNEQFF. The chain combines TRBV6-5 with TRBJ2-1; 9 bases match TRBD2. V shed 1 base and J 6 bases; nucleotides not matched to a gene: 7. CDR1 and CDR2 (germline): MNHEY, SVGAGI. The CDR3 covers 16 residues.

This clonotype was observed many times. The chain combines TRBV27 with TRBJ2-1, with D possibly matching TRBD2 (6 bases). Germline lookup yields CDR1 MNHEY and CDR2 SMNVEV (reference sequence). CDR3 length equals 14 residues. The V end lost 6 bases, the J end lost 9 bases, and 18 bases lay between the germline ends. CDR3 residues: CASRGLRMSGEQFF. The CDR3 region has the DNA TGTGCCAGCAGGGGACTCAGAATGTCGGGTGAGCAGTTCTTC.

This clonotype occurred many times. The chain has TRBV28 and TRBJ1-5; D is unclear. CDR1 and CDR2 from the germline V gene are MDHEN and SYDVKM. The CDR3 consists of 15 residues. Trimming took off 5 bases at V and 3 bases at J, with 14 bases between the two ends. For the CDR3, the DNA is TGTGCCAGCAGTGAAGCTCCGGGATTCAATCAGCCCCAGCATTTT. Its translation is CASSEAPGFNQPQHF.

This clonotype was recorded at least ten times. V is TRBV4-1 and J is TRBJ2-2; weak D call: TRBD2 (5 bases). The V and J ends lost 0 bases and 2 bases respectively, with 25 bases between them. The CDR3 extends over 21 amino acids. The germline CDR1 and CDR2 sequences are MGHRA and YSYEKL. The CDR3 reads CASSQDRMRTRMARNTGELFF. The CDR3 DNA sequence: TGCGCCAGCAGCCAAGATCGGATGCGAACTAGAATGGCCCGAAACACCGGGGAGCTGTTTTTT.

In its sample, this clonotype was seen many times. The chain employs TRBV7-2 and TRBJ1-4; D is undetermined. Germline V gene lookup returns CDR1 SGHTA and CDR2 FQGNSA. Trimming left V 0 bases short and J 4 bases short, with 9 bases between. The CDR3 length is 15 residues. The CDR3 DNA follows: TGTGCCAGCAGCTTAGCAGGCCCGAATAATGAAAAACTGTTTTTT. It codes for CASSLAGPNNEKLFF.

This clonotype was observed many times. The CDR3 loop reads CASSSRDRVDYGYTF. The CDR3 DNA sequence: TGTGCCAGCAGTTCCCGGGACAGGGTTGACTATGGCTACACCTTC. The chain uses TRBV27 and TRBJ1-2; TRBD1 matches 9 bases. V lost 4 bases to trimming and J lost 3 bases; unmatched junction nucleotides: 6. The germline CDR1 and CDR2 sequences are MNHEY and SMNVEV (reference sequence). The CDR3 is 15 amino acids.

This clonotype was seen many times. The chain carries TRBV5-1 and TRBJ2-1; 8 bases agree with TRBD1. CDR1 SGHRS and CDR2 YFSETQ come from the germline V gene. V gave up 4 bases and J gave up 7 bases; unmatched junction bases: 4. This CDR3 has 13 amino acids. The CDR3 spells CASSADRENEQFF. The CDR3 nucleotides read TGCGCCAGCAGCGCGGACAGGGAAAATGAGCAGTTCTTC. The full variable domain, with the rest looked up from reference TRBV5-1 and TRBJ2-1, is KAGVTQTPRYLIKTRGQQVTLSCSPISGHRSVSWYQQTPGQGLQFLFEYFSETQRNKGNFPGRFSGRQFSNSRSEMNVSTLELGDSALYLCASSADRENEQFFGPGTRLTVL.

This clonotype was detected many times. This chain joins TRBV7-2 and TRBJ2-7; D is unresolved. V was cut by 2 bases and J by 6 bases, with 8 bases left in between. This CDR3 region has 12 residues. Germline CDR1 reads SGHTA; CDR2 reads FQGNSA. CDR3 coding DNA: TGTGCCAGCAGCTTAACGGATCTCGAGCAGTACTTC. Translation gives CASSLTDLEQYF. The variable domain in full, with the rest retrieved from reference TRBV7-2 and TRBJ2-7, is GAGVSQSPSNKVTEKGKDVELRCDPISGHTALYWYRQSLGQGLEFLIYFQGNSAPDKSGLPSDRFSAERTGGSVSTLTIQRTQQEDSAVYLCASSLTDLEQYFGPGTRLTVT.

Ten or more counts support this clonotype. The V gene is TRBV10-3, the J gene TRBJ2-1; 9 nucleotides agree with TRBD1. This CDR3 is built from 15 residues. Germline V gives CDR1 ENHRY, CDR2 SYGVKD. Trimming cost V 6 bases and J 5 bases; bases outside gene matches: 8. CDR3 nucleotide sequence: TGTGCCATCAGGCCCGGGACAGGGCGTCACAATGAGCAGTTCTTC. Translated, it gives CAIRPGTGRHNEQFF.

This clonotype was seen ten or more times. The V and J genes are TRBV7-3 and TRBJ1-1, with D unresolved. V lost 1 base and J lost 1, with 7 bases in between. The germline gives CDR1 SGHTA, CDR2 FQGTGA. There are 14 residues in the CDR3. The CDR3 sequence: CASSLSPGNTEAFF. CDR3 DNA sequence: TGTGCCAGCAGCTTAAGTCCAGGGAACACTGAAGCTTTCTTT. Based on the CDR3 plus reference TRBV7-3 and TRBJ1-1, the full variable domain is GAGVSQTPSNKVTEKGKYVELRCDPISGHTALYWYRQSLGQGPEFLIYFQGTGAADDSGLPNDRFFAVRPEGSVSTLKIQRTERGDSAVYLCASSLSPGNTEAFFGQGTRLTVV.

This chain joins TRBV27 and TRBJ2-7, with 7 bases identical to TRBD1. Trimming removed 5 bases from V and 3 bases from J; junction bases left unmatched: 4. This CDR3 spans 13 amino acids. CDR1 and CDR2 from the germline V gene are MNHEY and SMNVEV (reference sequence). CDR3 nucleotide sequence: TGTGCCAGCAGTGCAACAGGGGTCTACGAGCAGTACTTC. Translation gives CASSATGVYEQYF.

This clonotype appeared many times. The chain joins TRBV6-5 to TRBJ2-3, with D tentatively TRBD1 (5 bases). The germline V gene encodes CDR1 MNHEY and CDR2 SVGAGI. The CDR3 loop spans 15 amino acids. V lost 2 bases and J lost 1, with 10 bases in between. The CDR3 DNA sequence: TGTGCCAGCAGTTACACCAGGGCTGGCACAGATACGCAGTATTTT. Residues: CASSYTRAGTDTQYF.

V is TRBV7-9 and J is TRBJ2-3; D remains ambiguous. Germline CDR1 is SEHNR and CDR2 is FQNEAQ (reference sequence). V was clipped by 5 bases and J by 1 base, with 16 bases between them. The CDR3 spans 16 residues. As DNA, the CDR3 is TGTGCCAGCAGCCTAGGTGGCAGCCTGGGCACAGATACGCAGTATTTT. The encoded protein is CASSLGGSLGTDTQYF.